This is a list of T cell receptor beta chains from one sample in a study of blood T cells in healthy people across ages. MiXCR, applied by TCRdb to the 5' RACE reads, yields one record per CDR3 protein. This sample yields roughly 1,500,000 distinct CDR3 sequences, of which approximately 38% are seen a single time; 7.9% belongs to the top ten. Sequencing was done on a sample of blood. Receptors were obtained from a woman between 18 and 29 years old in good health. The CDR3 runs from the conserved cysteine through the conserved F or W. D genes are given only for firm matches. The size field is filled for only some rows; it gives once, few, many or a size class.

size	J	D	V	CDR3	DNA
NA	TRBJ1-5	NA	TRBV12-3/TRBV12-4	CASSLRSGYMGNQPQHF	TGTGCCAGCAGCCTCCGTTCCGGCTACATGGGCAATCAGCCCCAGCATTTT
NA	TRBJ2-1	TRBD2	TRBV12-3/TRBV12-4	CASSPTSGSWSYNEQFF	TGTGCCAGCAGCCCGACTAGCGGGAGTTGGTCCTACAATGAGCAGTTCTTC
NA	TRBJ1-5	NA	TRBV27	CASTSNSNQPQHF	TGTGCCAGCACCTCCAATAGCAATCAGCCCCAGCATTTT
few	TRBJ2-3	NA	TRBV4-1	CASSQLGVIDTQYF	TGCGCCAGCAGCCAACTGGGGGTAATAGATACGCAGTATTTT
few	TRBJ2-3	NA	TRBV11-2	CASSYKMGGPSSTDTQYF	TGTGCCAGCAGCTACAAGATGGGCGGCCCATCTAGCACAGATACGCAGTATTTT
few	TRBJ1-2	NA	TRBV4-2	CASSHRGWPYGYTF	TGTGCCAGCAGCCACCGGGGATGGCCCTATGGCTACACCTTC
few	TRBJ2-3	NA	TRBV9	CASSVDPADTQYF	TGTGCCAGCAGCGTAGACCCCGCAGATACGCAGTATTTT
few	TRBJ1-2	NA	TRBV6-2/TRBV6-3	CASSYSSPADHYGYTF	TGTGCCAGCAGTTACTCGTCTCCCGCTGACCACTATGGCTACACCTTC
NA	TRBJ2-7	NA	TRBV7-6	CASSLEATGTTYEQYF	TGTGCCAGCAGCTTAGAGGCCACCGGGACCACCTACGAGCAGTACTTC
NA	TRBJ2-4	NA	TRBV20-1	CSASKGPEYEQYF	TGCAGTGCTAGCAAGGGACCTGAGTATGAGCAGTACTTC
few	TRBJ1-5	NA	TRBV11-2	CASSASPIQPQHF	TGTGCCAGCAGCGCTAGCCCCATCCAGCCCCAGCATTTT
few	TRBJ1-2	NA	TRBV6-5	CASRQGLYGYTF	TGTGCCAGCAGACAGGGATTGTATGGCTACACCTTC
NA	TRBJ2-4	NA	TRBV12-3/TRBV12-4	CASSLALVAKNIQYF	TGTGCCAGCAGCTTAGCCCTGGTTGCCAAAAACATTCAGTACTTC
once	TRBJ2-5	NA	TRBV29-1	CSVEYSYMYHETQYF	TGCAGCGTTGAGTATTCTTATATGTACCATGAGACCCAGTACTTC
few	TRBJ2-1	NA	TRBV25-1	CASSVGAVNEQFF	TGTGCCAGCAGTGTCGGAGCGGTCAATGAGCAGTTCTTC
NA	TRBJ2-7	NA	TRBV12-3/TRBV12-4	CPSSGITGKTYEQYF	TGTCCCAGCAGTGGTATAACGGGGAAAACCTACGAGCAGTACTTC
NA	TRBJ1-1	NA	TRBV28	CASSLLGGSGTEAFF	TGTGCCAGCAGCCTGCTTGGGGGATCGGGGACTGAAGCTTTCTTT
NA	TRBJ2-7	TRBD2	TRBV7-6	CASSAGTSVSYEQYF	TGTGCCAGCAGCGCGGGGACTAGCGTATCCTACGAGCAGTACTTC
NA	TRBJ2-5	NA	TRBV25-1	CASSDHRDQETQYF	TGTGCCAGCAGTGACCACCGGGACCAAGAGACCCAGTACTTC
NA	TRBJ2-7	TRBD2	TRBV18	CASSPSAGVEQYF	TGTGCCAGCTCACCATCGGCGGGGGTTGAGCAGTACTTC
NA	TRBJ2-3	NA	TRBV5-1	CASSTQGQSTDTQYF	TGCGCCAGCAGTACGCAGGGACAAAGCACAGATACGCAGTATTTT
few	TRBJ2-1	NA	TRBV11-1	CASSSRDGQSSYNEQFF	TGTGCCAGCAGCTCCAGGGACGGTCAGAGCTCCTACAATGAGCAGTTCTTC
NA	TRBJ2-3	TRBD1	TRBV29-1	CSGTGRNTDTQYF	TGCAGCGGGACAGGCAGGAATACGGATACGCAGTATTTT
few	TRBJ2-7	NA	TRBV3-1	CASSQTYNEQYF	TGTGCCAGCAGCCAAACCTACAATGAGCAGTACTTC
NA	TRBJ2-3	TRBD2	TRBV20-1	CSARTPGAGVMDTQYF	TGCAGTGCTAGAACCCCCGGAGCGGGAGTGATGGATACGCAGTATTTT
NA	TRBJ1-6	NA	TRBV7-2	CASWTEISYNSPLHF	TGTGCCAGTTGGACGGAGATCTCCTATAATTCACCCCTCCACTTT
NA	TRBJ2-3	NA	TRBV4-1	CASSPGTLGADTQYF	TGCGCCAGCAGTCCCGGGACTTTGGGGGCAGATACGCAGTATTTT
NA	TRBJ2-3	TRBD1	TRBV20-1	CSASGQGLNTDTQYF	TGCAGTGCTAGTGGACAGGGCTTAAACACAGATACGCAGTATTTT
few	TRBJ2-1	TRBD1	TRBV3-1	CASSQAGTGVYNEQFF	TGTGCCAGCAGCCAAGCCGGGACAGGGGTATACAATGAGCAGTTCTTC
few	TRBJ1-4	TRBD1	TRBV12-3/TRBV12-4	CASSTGGAPNEKLFF	TGTGCCAGCAGTACAGGGGGGGCCCCTAATGAAAAACTGTTTTTT
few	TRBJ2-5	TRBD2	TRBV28	CASSYHASGGRETQYF	TGTGCCAGCAGCTACCACGCTAGCGGGGGTCGAGAGACCCAGTACTTC
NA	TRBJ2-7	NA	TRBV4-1	CASSRTVKPSSYEQYF	TGCGCCAGTAGCAGGACAGTAAAGCCTAGCTCCTACGAGCAGTACTTC
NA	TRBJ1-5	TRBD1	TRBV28	CASSPTGPEWPQHF	TGTGCCAGCAGCCCGACAGGGCCCGAGTGGCCCCAGCATTTT
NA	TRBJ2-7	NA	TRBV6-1	CASISAYVEQYF	TGTGCCAGCATATCTGCCTACGTGGAGCAGTACTTC
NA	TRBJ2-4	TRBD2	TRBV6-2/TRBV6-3	CASSYSSGLLNIQYF	TGTGCCAGCAGTTACTCTAGCGGGTTGTTGAACATTCAGTACTTC
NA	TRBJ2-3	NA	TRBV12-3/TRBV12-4	CASSFGVADTQYF	TGTGCCAGCAGTTTTGGGGTAGCAGATACGCAGTATTTT
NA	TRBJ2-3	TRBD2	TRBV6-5	CASRGLAGPRDTQYF	TGTGCCAGCAGGGGACTAGCGGGGCCCCGAGATACGCAGTATTTT
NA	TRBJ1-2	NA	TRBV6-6	CASTSGLETTMGYTF	TGTGCCAGCACCTCAGGCCTGGAGACAACTATGGGCTACACCTTC
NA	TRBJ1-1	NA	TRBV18	CASSPPWGNLNTEAFF	TGTGCCAGCTCACCCCCTTGGGGGAACCTGAACACTGAAGCTTTCTTT
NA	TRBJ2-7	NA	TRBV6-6	CASTTGVEQYF	TGTGCCAGCACCACGGGGGTCGAGCAGTACTTC
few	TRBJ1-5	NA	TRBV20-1	CSARGQYNQPQHF	TGCAGTGCACGAGGACAGTACAATCAGCCCCAGCATTTT
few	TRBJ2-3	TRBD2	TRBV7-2	CASSFPGVGLAAYTDTQYF	TGTGCCAGCAGCTTTCCCGGCGTCGGACTAGCGGCCTACACAGATACGCAGTATTTT
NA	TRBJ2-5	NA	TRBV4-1	CASSQDPQLVGQETQYF	TGCGCCAGCAGCCAAGATCCCCAACTAGTAGGACAAGAGACCCAGTACTTC
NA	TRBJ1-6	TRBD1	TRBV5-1	CASSLRDRGDSPLHF	TGCGCCAGCAGCTTGAGGGACAGGGGAGATTCACCCCTCCACTTT
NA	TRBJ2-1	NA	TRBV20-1	CSARATGHSYNEQFF	TGCAGTGCTAGGGCCACGGGACACTCCTACAATGAGCAGTTCTTC
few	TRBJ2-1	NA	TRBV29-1	CSGGVNEQFF	TGCAGCGGGGGGGTAAATGAGCAGTTCTTC
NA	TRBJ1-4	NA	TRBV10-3	CASMGSGGFNEKLFF	TGTGCCTCGATGGGGAGTGGAGGGTTTAATGAAAAACTGTTTTTT
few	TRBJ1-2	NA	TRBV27	CASSLKRGYGYTF	TGTGCCAGCAGTTTAAAAAGAGGCTATGGCTACACCTTC
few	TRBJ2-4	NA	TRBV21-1	CASSTPGTENIQYF	TGTGCCAGCAGCACCCCCGGGACAGAGAACATTCAGTACTTC
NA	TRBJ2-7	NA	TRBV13	CASSLWAPDVRRSPSEQYF	TGTGCCAGCAGCTTATGGGCTCCGGACGTTAGACGGAGTCCATCCGAGCAGTACTTC
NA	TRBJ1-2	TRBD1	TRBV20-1	CSARSLGQGYGYTF	TGCAGTGCTAGATCGCTGGGACAGGGCTACGGCTACACCTTC
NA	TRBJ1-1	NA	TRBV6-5	CASGYGGNEAFF	TGTGCCAGCGGTTACGGAGGTAATGAAGCTTTCTTT
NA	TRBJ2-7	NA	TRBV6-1	CASSEAWQGKYEQYF	TGTGCCAGCAGTGAAGCTTGGCAGGGTAAATACGAGCAGTACTTC
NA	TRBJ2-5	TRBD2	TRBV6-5	CASSYSIGGGGHQETQYF	TGTGCCAGCAGTTACTCGATAGGCGGGGGGGGACACCAAGAGACCCAGTACTTC